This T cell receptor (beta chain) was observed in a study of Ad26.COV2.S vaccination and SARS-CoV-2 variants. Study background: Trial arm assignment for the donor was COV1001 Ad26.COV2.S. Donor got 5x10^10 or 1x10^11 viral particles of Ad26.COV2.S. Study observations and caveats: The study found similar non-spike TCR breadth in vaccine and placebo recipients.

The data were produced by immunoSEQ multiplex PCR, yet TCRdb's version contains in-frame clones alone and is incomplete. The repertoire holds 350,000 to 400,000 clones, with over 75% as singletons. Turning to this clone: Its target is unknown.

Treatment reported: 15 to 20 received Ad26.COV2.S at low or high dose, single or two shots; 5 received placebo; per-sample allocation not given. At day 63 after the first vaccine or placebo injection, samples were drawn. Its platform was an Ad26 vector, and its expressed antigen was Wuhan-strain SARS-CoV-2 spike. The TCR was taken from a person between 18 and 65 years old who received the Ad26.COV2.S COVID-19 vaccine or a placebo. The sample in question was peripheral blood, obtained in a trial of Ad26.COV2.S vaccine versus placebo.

The CDR3 reads CASSPLPYEQYF. The DNA of the CDR3 is TGTGCCAGCAGCCCCCTTCCCTACGAGCAGTACTTC. This rearrangement joins TRBV5-5 to TRBJ2-7, with unresolved D. Germline values: CDR1 SGHKS, CDR2 YYEKEE (reference sequence). This CDR3 is built from 12 residues. V shed 4 bases and J shed 2 bases, with 7 bases lying between them.